Below, one T cell receptor (beta chain) is given with its context. Its specificity is not known. TCRdb itself ran the 5' RACE reads through MiXCR, one entry per CDR3 protein. The sample carries 400,000 to 600,000 distinct CDR3 sequences, about a fifth recorded once. V dropped 2 bases and J dropped 1 base, with 9 bases sitting between them. The CDR3 length is 15 residues. Germline V CDR1 and CDR2: SGHRS, YFSETQ. This specimen comes from a study of identical twins. Study conclusions and caveats: Donors were not followed over many years; analysis was cross-sectional.

In addition, the sample was reused for a study of yellow fever vaccine responses in identical twins.

Sequenced material: CD4+ T cells sorted from blood. The sequence came from a woman aged 18-35 years in good health. V usage is TRBV5-1 and J usage is TRBJ2-2, with D tentatively TRBD2 (5 bases). The CDR3 coding sequence is TGCGCCAGCAGCTTTAACGGGATGAACACCGGGGAGCTGTTTTTT. Protein: CASSFNGMNTGELFF.